The sequence of this T cell receptor (beta chain) was determined in a study of CD8 T cells in Susac syndrome. Study summary: When blood was drawn, the patients with Susac syndrome were therapy-naive, on corticosteroids, or on intravenous immunoglobulin alone.

Random hexamers were used to reverse transcribe an amount of roughly 0.5 to 1 ug RNA. MiXCR, run by TCRdb on the immunoSEQ multiplex PCR reads, gives a single entry per CDR3 protein. The top ten hold 0.084% of the sample, which has 130,000 to 150,000 distinct CDR3 sequences, roughly 95% seen once. The V and J ends lost 4 bases and 1 base, in that order; junction bases with no gene match: 17. The length of the CDR3 is 19 residues. CDR1 and CDR2 from the germline V gene are SGHRS and YFSETQ. Material for sequencing was CD4+ T cells from PBMCs. This TCR derives from a human donor with Susac syndrome. The chain carries TRBV5-1 and TRBJ2-1, with TRBD1 matching 7 bases. The CDR3 bases are TGCGCCAGCAGCCTAAGGGTGGGACAGACCCTAAAATCCTACAATGAGCAGTTCTTC. The encoded protein is CASSLRVGQTLKSYNEQFF.